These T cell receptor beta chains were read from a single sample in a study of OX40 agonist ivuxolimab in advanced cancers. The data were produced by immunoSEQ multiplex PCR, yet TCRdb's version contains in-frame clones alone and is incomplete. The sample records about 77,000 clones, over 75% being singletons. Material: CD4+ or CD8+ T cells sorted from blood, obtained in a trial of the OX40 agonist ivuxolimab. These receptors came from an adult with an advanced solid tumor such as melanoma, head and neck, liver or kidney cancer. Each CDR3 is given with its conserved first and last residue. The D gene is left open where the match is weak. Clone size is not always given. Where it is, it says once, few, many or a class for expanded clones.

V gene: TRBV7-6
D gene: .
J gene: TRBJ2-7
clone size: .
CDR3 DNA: TGTGCCAGCAGCCTCCAGGAAGGGAAAGACTACGAGCAGTACTTC
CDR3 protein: CASSLQEGKDYEQYF

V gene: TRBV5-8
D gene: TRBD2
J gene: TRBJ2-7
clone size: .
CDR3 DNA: TGTGCCAGCAGCTCCGGGACTAGCGGGACCTACGAGCAGTACTTC
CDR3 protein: CASSSGTSGTYEQYF

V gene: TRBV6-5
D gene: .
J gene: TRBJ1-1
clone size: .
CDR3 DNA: TGTGCCAGCAGCCAACAGGGATCTGAAGCTTTCTTT
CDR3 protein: CASSQQGSEAFF

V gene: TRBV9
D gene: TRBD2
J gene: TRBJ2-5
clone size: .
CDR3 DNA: TGTGCCAGCAGCCGGGCCCCTAGCGGCCAAGAGACCCAGTACTTC
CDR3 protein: CASSRAPSGQETQYF

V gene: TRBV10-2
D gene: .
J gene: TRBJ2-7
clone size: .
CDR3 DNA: TGCGCCAGCAGTCCGGGACGGGAGAGCTCCTACGAGCAGTACTTC
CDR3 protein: CASSPGRESSYEQYF

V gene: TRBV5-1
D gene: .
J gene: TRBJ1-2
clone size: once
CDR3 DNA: TGCGCCAGCAGCTTAGAAGGGAGTAGTGGCTACACCTTC
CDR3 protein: CASSLEGSSGYTF

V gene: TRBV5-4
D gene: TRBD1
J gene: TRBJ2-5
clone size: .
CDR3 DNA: TGTGCCAGCAGCAACGACAGGGGCAAGGAAGAGACCCAGTACTTC
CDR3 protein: CASSNDRGKEETQYF

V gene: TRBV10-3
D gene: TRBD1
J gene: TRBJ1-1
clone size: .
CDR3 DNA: TGTGCCGCGACAGGGGTGGTGAACACTGAAGCTTTCTTT
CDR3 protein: CAATGVVNTEAFF

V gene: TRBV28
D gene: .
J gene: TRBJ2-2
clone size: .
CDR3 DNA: TGTGCCAGCAGCCCAGGAGTGAGCGCCGGGGAGCTGTTTTTT
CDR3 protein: CASSPGVSAGELFF

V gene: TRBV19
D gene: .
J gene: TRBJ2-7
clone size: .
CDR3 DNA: TGTGCCAGTAGTATTCCCGCCGGGACTTCCAGCTCCTACGAGCAGTACTTC
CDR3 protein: CASSIPAGTSSSYEQYF

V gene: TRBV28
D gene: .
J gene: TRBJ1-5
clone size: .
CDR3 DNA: TGTGCCAGCAGTTTTCAAATGGTAGGGGGTTCCGGCAATCAGCCCCAGCATTTT
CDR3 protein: CASSFQMVGGSGNQPQHF

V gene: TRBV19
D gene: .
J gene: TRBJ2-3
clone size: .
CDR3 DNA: TGTGCCAGTAGTAGGGTAGAGCTTTTTACTAGCACAGATACGCAGTATTTT
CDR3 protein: CASSRVELFTSTDTQYF

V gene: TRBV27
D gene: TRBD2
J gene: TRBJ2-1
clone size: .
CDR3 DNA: TGTGCCAGTTGTCCTTCTAGCGGGGTTTACAATGAGCAGTTCTTC
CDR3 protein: CASCPSSGVYNEQFF

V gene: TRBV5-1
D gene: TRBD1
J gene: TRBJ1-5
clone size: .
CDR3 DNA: TGCGCCAGCAGCCCGGGACAGGGGGTCAATCAGCCCCAGCATTTT
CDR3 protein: CASSPGQGVNQPQHF

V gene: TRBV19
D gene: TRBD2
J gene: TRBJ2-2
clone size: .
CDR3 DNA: TGTGCCAGTAGTCCGTGGACTAGCGGAAACACCGGGGAGCTGTTTTTT
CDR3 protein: CASSPWTSGNTGELFF